The 19 T cell receptor beta chains in this list originate from one sample, sequenced in a study of blood T cell repertoires in COVID-19. Generated by immunoSEQ multiplex PCR, the TCRdb table keeps only in-frame clones and is missing some. The sample carries about 270,000 clones, around nine tenths recorded once. The sample taken for sequencing was peripheral blood. The origin of the receptors is a woman in her 70s with COVID-19, enrolled during active disease.

The J gene is TRBJ2-1, the V gene TRBV27; the D gene is possibly TRBD1 (6 bases). Germline loops: CDR1 MNHEY, CDR2 SMNVEV (reference sequence). This CDR3 spans 15 amino acids. Trimming took off 7 bases at V and 4 bases at J, with 17 bases between the two ends. The CDR3 DNA is TGTGCCAGCACCCTCGGGGCAGGGGTTTACAATGAGCAGTTCTTC. This translates into CASTLGAGVYNEQFF.

The chain employs TRBV18 and TRBJ2-5, with 9 nucleotides matching TRBD2. The trim removed 5 bases at V and 2 bases at J, leaving 9 bases unmatched. Looked up from germline, CDR1 is KGHSH and CDR2 is LQKENI. This CDR3 has 16 amino acids. CDR3 loop: CASSSTPSGGQETQYF. The CDR3 DNA is TGTGCCAGCTCATCCACCCCCAGCGGGGGGCAAGAGACCCAGTACTTC.

The chain uses TRBV29-1 and TRBJ2-5; 12 bases match TRBD2. From germline, CDR1 is SQVTM and CDR2 ANQGSEA. CDR3 length equals 16 residues. The V gene end was trimmed by 6 bases and the J gene end by 5 bases; junction bases not matched to a gene: 13. This CDR3 is CSVRIPSGGARETQYF. CDR3 nucleotides: TGCAGCGTCCGCATACCTAGCGGGGGGGCCCGGGAGACCCAGTACTTC. The whole variable domain, remainder taken from reference TRBV29-1 and TRBJ2-5, is SAVISQKPSRDICQRGTSLTIQCQVDSQVTMMFWYRQQPGQSLTLIATANQGSEATYESGFVIDKFPISRPNLTFSTLTVSNMSPEDSSIYLCSVRIPSGGARETQYFGPGTRLLVL.

The rearrangement uses TRBV10-2 and TRBJ2-5; 13 nucleotides agree with TRBD2. This CDR3 is built from 15 residues. The germline V gene encodes CDR1 WSHSY and CDR2 SAAADI. The trim removed 6 bases at V and 2 bases at J, leaving 3 bases unmatched. CDR3 amino acids: CASRGLAGTQETQYF. The CDR3 nucleotides read TGCGCCAGCAGGGGACTAGCGGGGACACAAGAGACCCAGTACTTC.

The V call is TRBV27, the J call TRBJ2-7, with a weak D call TRBD1 (5 bases). Trimming removed 5 bases from V and 5 bases from J, with 13 bases in between. From germline, CDR1 is MNHEY and CDR2 SMNVEV (reference sequence). This CDR3 region has 13 residues. The CDR3 loop is CASSTLNRNEQYF. The CDR3 DNA follows: TGTGCCAGCAGTACCCTTAACAGGAACGAGCAGTACTTC.

This sequence joins TRBV6-1 and TRBJ2-5; D not certain. V lost 1 base, J lost 0 bases, and 6 bases lay in between. This CDR3 has 14 residues. The germline CDR1 and CDR2 sequences are MNHNS and SASEGT. CDR3 sequence (DNA): TGTGCCAGCAGTGAAGGGCGGTACCAAGAGACCCAGTACTTC. Translation gives CASSEGRYQETQYF.

The chain has TRBV7-2 and TRBJ2-7; 13 bases map to TRBD2. The CDR3 spans 15 residues. V trimming: 5 bases; J trimming: 7 bases; junction bases outside the gene matches: 8. The germline V gene encodes CDR1 SGHTA and CDR2 FQGNSA. This CDR3 reads CASSITSGGAWEQYF. The CDR3 DNA sequence: TGTGCCAGCAGCATCACTAGCGGGGGGGCGTGGGAGCAGTACTTC.

A word on this clone: Additional DNA sequences in this sample encode the identical CDR3. The CDR3 is CASSFNSGNTIYF. The CDR3, as DNA: TGTGCCAGCAGCTTTAATTCCGGAAACACCATATATTTT. This sequence joins TRBV7-2 and TRBJ1-3; D is undetermined. The CDR3 length is 13 residues. V was trimmed by 3 bases and J by 4 bases, leaving 7 bases between them. The germline gives CDR1 SGHTA, CDR2 FQGNSA.

The sample holds a few counts of this clone. This rearrangement joins TRBV11-3 to TRBJ2-1; D perhaps matches TRBD1 (5 bases). The V gene lost 1 base and the J gene lost 12 bases, with 16 bases spanning the gap. Per germline, CDR1 SGHNT and CDR2 YENEEA. The CDR3 length is 14 residues. The CDR3, as DNA: TGTGCCAGCAGCTTAGGTTCGGACACCAACCGGCAGTTCTTC. Protein: CASSLGSDTNRQFF.

This chain uses TRBV5-4 with TRBJ1-1; TRBD1 matches at 7 bases. CDR1 is SGHNT and CDR2 is YYREEE in the germline V gene (reference sequence). J lost 10 bases, V lost 6 bases, and 12 bases had no gene match. CDR3 length equals 13 residues. The CDR3 DNA is TGTGCCAGCATCCGGACAGGTGACTTGGGAGCTTTCTTT. It translates to CASIRTGDLGAFF.

This clone was counted a few times. The chain joins TRBV10-3 to TRBJ2-3; 12 bases match TRBD2. Trimming at V came to 6 bases and at J to 5 bases, leaving 6 bases not matched to a gene. The CDR3 spans 15 residues. Germline lookup yields CDR1 ENHRY and CDR2 SYGVKD. The CDR3 DNA reads as TGTGCCATCAGGTCCGGGACTAGCGGGCAAGATACGCAGTATTTT. Amino acid sequence: CAIRSGTSGQDTQYF.

This rearrangement joins TRBV13 to TRBJ2-3; a weak D match, TRBD2 (5 bases). The CDR3 extends over 16 amino acids. The germline CDR1 and CDR2 sequences are PRHDT and FYEKMQ (reference sequence). Deletions cut 5 bases from V and 0 bases from J, with 15 bases between. CDR3 sequence: CASSRLGGDSTDTQYF. Written as DNA, the CDR3 is TGTGCCAGCAGCCGGCTTGGAGGAGATAGCACAGATACGCAGTATTTT. Full variable domain (outside the CDR3, taken from reference TRBV13 and TRBJ2-3): AAGVIQSPRHLIKEKRETATLKCYPIPRHDTVYWYQQGPGQDPQFLISFYEKMQSDKGSIPDRFSAQQFSDYHSELNMSSLELGDSALYFCASSRLGGDSTDTQYFGPGTRLTVL.

V usage is TRBV5-1 and J usage is TRBJ2-6; D remains ambiguous. The germline V and J ends were trimmed by 0 bases and 0 bases, with 4 bases remaining between them. The CDR3 sequence is 15 residues long. Germline-derived CDR1 and CDR2 are SGHRS and YFSETQ. This CDR3 is CASSLERSGANVLTF. CDR3 DNA sequence: TGCGCCAGCAGCTTGGAGCGCTCTGGGGCCAACGTCCTGACTTTC. Filled out from reference TRBV5-1 and TRBJ2-6, the complete variable domain reads KAGVTQTPRYLIKTRGQQVTLSCSPISGHRSVSWYQQTPGQGLQFLFEYFSETQRNKGNFPGRFSGRQFSNSRSEMNVSTLELGDSALYLCASSLERSGANVLTFGAGSRLTVL.

The rearrangement uses TRBV27 and TRBJ2-7; 9 bases are shared with TRBD1. Germline V lookup: CDR1 MNHEY, CDR2 SMNVEV (reference sequence). This CDR3 is built from 15 residues. Trimming took 3 bases from V and 3 from J; bases not matched to a gene: 6. Written as DNA, the CDR3 is TGTGCCAGCAGTTTCCGGACAGGGGAGAACTACGAGCAGTACTTC. Its translation: CASSFRTGENYEQYF.

The CDR3: CASTSGAEHIDTQYF. The CDR3 DNA is TGCGCCAGCACCAGCGGGGCAGAGCACATAGATACGCAGTATTTT. This chain joins TRBV5-1 and TRBJ2-3; TRBD2 aligns across 7 bases. With 6 bases clipped from V and 5 bases from J, the junction kept 12 bases outside the gene matches. The CDR3 spans 15 residues. Germline V gene sequence: CDR1 SGHRS, CDR2 YFSETQ.

The chain uses TRBV6-5 and TRBJ1-1; the match to TRBD1 covers 10 bases. The junction had 8 bases not matched to a gene; V was cut back by 8 bases and J by 2 bases. The CDR3 contains 15 residues. Germline V lookup: CDR1 MNHEY, CDR2 SVGAGI. CDR3 sequence reads: CASGNGDRGNTEAFF. In DNA, the CDR3 is TGTGCCAGCGGAAACGGGGACAGGGGAAACACTGAAGCTTTCTTT.

J is TRBJ2-1 and V is TRBV29-1; the D gene is possibly TRBD1 (6 bases). V shed 3 bases and J shed 0 bases, with 15 bases lying between them. This CDR3 spans 16 amino acids. CDR1 and CDR2 from the germline V gene are SQVTM and ANQGSEA. The CDR3 spells CSVESGQSSSYNEQFF. The CDR3 DNA is TGCAGCGTTGAGTCAGGACAGTCGAGCTCCTACAATGAGCAGTTCTTC.

This clone has ten or more counts. The chain recombines TRBV5-1 with TRBJ1-4; TRBD1 matches at 10 bases. The CDR3 consists of 15 residues. The V gene's germline CDR1 is SGHRS and CDR2 YFSETQ. With V trimmed by 2 bases and J by 4 bases, 2 bases remained unmatched. The CDR3 bases are TGCGCCAGCAGCTTTGACAGGGGGCATAATGAAAAACTGTTTTTT. Encoded protein: CASSFDRGHNEKLFF.

This clone was recorded only once. The chain has TRBV19 and TRBJ1-5, with 8 nucleotides matching TRBD1. Germline-derived CDR1 and CDR2 are LNHDA and SQIVND (reference sequence). J lost 6 bases, V lost 6 bases, and 7 bases had no gene match. CDR3 length: 14 amino acids. CDR3 amino acids: CASSDRGRGQPQHF. The DNA of the CDR3 is TGTGCCAGTAGCGACAGGGGACGGGGTCAGCCCCAGCATTTT.